The rows below give T cell receptor beta chains drawn from one sample of a study of cytomegalovirus exposure and HLA in healthy donors. TCRdb's table, derived via immunoSEQ multiplex PCR, lists solely in-frame clones and lacks some. The sample shows under 200,000 clones, around 92% of them seen only once. Source material: PBMCs. The receptor source for this set is a woman younger than 35 in good health and CMV-seropositive. CDR3s include the opening cysteine and the closing phenylalanine or tryptophan. The D gene is left open where the match is weak. A clone size is listed for some rows: how often the clone was seen (once, few, many), or a class if it is expanded.

v_call,cdr3_length,clone_size,d_call,j_call,cdr3_nt,cdr3_aa
TRBV27,16,-,-,TRBJ2-7,TGTGCCAGCACTAGGAGCGGACCAACCTTAGTCTACGAGCAGTACTTC,CASTRSGPTLVYEQYF
TRBV10-3,16,-,TRBD2,TRBJ2-7,TGTGCCATCAGTGAGCTAACGGGAGGCCCCTCGTGGGAGCAGTACTTC,CAISELTGGPSWEQYF
TRBV4-1,14,once,TRBD1,TRBJ2-7,TGCGCCAGCAGCCAACCAGGGGGATCCTACGAGCAGTACTTC,CASSQPGGSYEQYF
TRBV30,14,-,-,TRBJ2-1,TGTGCCTGGAGTTACTTGAGCTCCTACAATGAGCAGTTCTTC,CAWSYLSSYNEQFF
TRBV30,17,-,-,TRBJ1-4,TGTGCCTGGAGTTCAACGGGAGGGGGTGCAACTAATGAAAAACTGTTTTTT,CAWSSTGGGATNEKLFF
TRBV29-1,16,-,TRBD2,TRBJ2-2,TGCAGCGTTAGGGGACTAGCGGGAATGGGCGCCGGGGAGCTGTTTTTT,CSVRGLAGMGAGELFF
TRBV19,18,-,-,TRBJ1-5,TGTGCCCTAAATTGCCGGGCGACAGCTACCTATAGCAATCAGCCCCAGCATTTT,CALNCRATATYSNQPQHF
TRBV7-9,12,-,TRBD1,TRBJ2-7,TGTGCCAGCAGCACAGGGACAGTTCAGCAGTACTTC,CASSTGTVQQYF
TRBV11-3,18,-,TRBD2,TRBJ2-1,TGTGCCAGCAGCAACCGGGGGACTAGCGGGAGATTCTACAATGAGCAGTTCTTC,CASSNRGTSGRFYNEQFF
TRBV6-1,14,once,TRBD1,TRBJ1-5,TGTGCCAGCAGTCGGGAGGGGGCCCATCAGCCCCAGCATTTT,CASSREGAHQPQHF
TRBV10-2,14,-,-,TRBJ1-4,TGCGCCAGCAGTGACGGGGTCGTGGAGGAAAAACTGTTTTTT,CASSDGVVEEKLFF
TRBV9,13,-,-,TRBJ2-7,TGTGCCAGCAGCGGCCCCCGGTCCTACGAGCAGTACTTC,CASSGPRSYEQYF
TRBV7-2,14,-,TRBD2,TRBJ2-3,TGTGCCAGCAGCCTCCTAGCGGGGGCAGATACGCAGTATTTT,CASSLLAGADTQYF
TRBV6-5,11,-,-,TRBJ2-7,TGTGCCAGCAGTTACTCTAGCGAGCAGTACTTC,CASSYSSEQYF
TRBV7-9,15,-,-,TRBJ2-1,TGTGCCAGCAGCTTAGCGTGGTCGGGTTACAATGAGCAGTTCTTC,CASSLAWSGYNEQFF
TRBV7-3,13,-,TRBD2,TRBJ2-2,TGTGCCAGCAGTCCGAGCGGGAAAGGGGAGCTGTTTTTT,CASSPSGKGELFF
TRBV4-2,12,-,-,TRBJ2-7,TGTGCCAGCAGCCGCGACACCTACGAGCAGTACTTC,CASSRDTYEQYF
TRBV7-3,18,-,TRBD1,TRBJ2-3,TGTGCCAGCAGCTTAACGCGCCACCGGGACAGGGAGTCTAGTACGCAGTATTTT,CASSLTRHRDRESSTQYF
TRBV4-2,18,-,TRBD2,TRBJ2-2,TGTGCCAGCAGCCAAGACAGGGCAGCGGGAGTCCTCACCGGGGAGCTGTTTTTT,CASSQDRAAGVLTGELFF
TRBV30,13,-,TRBD1,TRBJ2-7,TGTGCCTGGAGTTGGGACAGGGTGAACGAGCAGTACTTC,CAWSWDRVNEQYF
TRBV5-1,17,-,TRBD1,TRBJ1-5,TGCGCCAGCAGCTTGGCCCCGACAGGGGTAGGGAATCAGCCCCAGCATTTT,CASSLAPTGVGNQPQHF
TRBV29-1,16,-,TRBD2,TRBJ2-1,TGCAGCGTTGAAGTTCTAACTAGCGGGAGGTACAATGAGCAGTTCTTC,CSVEVLTSGRYNEQFF
TRBV2,18,-,TRBD2,TRBJ2-3,TGTGCCAGCAGTAACCCGCGGAGCGGGAGGGCTAGCACAGATACGCAGTATTTT,CASSNPRSGRASTDTQYF
TRBV5-1,15,-,-,TRBJ2-2,TGCGCCAGCAGCTTGCCTAGCGCCAACACCGGGGAGCTGTTTTTT,CASSLPSANTGELFF
TRBV27,13,-,TRBD1,TRBJ1-2,TGTGCCAGCAGTTTTAGACAGGGGCATGGCTACACCTTC,CASSFRQGHGYTF
TRBV1,15,-,-,TRBJ2-1,TGCACCAGCACCCAGCGCCCCTGCCCCTACAATGAGCAGTTCTTC,CTSTQRPCPYNEQFF
TRBV5-1,14,-,-,TRBJ2-7,TGCGCCAGCAGCTTGGTCGGGGGCTCCTACGAGCAGTACTTC,CASSLVGGSYEQYF